Reported below is one T cell receptor beta chain. Its antigen remains unknown. Germline loops: CDR1 LNHNV, CDR2 YYDKDF (reference sequence). The CDR3 is 17 amino acids. V gave up 1 base and J gave up 1 base, with 16 bases separating them. For every subset, genomic DNA was evenly distributed across several immunoSEQ plates. Measured with immunoSEQ multiplex PCR; TCRdb has only the in-frame clones, and not every one. The repertoire consists of over a million clones, with 65% to 80% occurring once and the leading ten covering about 1.5%. This sample is part of a study of shared clonotypes between healthy human individuals. Study-wide findings and caveats: Some clonotypes were shared by all four sorted-subset donors, while others were not shared. The non-shared ones had lower generation probabilities than the shared ones.

The sequence was obtained from a young man in good health. Sequenced material: memory CD4+ T cells sorted from blood. Indicated subset: CD45RA-negative fraction. The chain employs TRBV15 and TRBJ2-5, with D possibly TRBD1 on 6 matching bases. CDR3 in amino acids: CATSRVGRGGFQETQYF. CDR3 nucleotides: TGTGCCACCAGCAGAGTGGGCAGGGGCGGTTTCCAAGAGACCCAGTACTTC.